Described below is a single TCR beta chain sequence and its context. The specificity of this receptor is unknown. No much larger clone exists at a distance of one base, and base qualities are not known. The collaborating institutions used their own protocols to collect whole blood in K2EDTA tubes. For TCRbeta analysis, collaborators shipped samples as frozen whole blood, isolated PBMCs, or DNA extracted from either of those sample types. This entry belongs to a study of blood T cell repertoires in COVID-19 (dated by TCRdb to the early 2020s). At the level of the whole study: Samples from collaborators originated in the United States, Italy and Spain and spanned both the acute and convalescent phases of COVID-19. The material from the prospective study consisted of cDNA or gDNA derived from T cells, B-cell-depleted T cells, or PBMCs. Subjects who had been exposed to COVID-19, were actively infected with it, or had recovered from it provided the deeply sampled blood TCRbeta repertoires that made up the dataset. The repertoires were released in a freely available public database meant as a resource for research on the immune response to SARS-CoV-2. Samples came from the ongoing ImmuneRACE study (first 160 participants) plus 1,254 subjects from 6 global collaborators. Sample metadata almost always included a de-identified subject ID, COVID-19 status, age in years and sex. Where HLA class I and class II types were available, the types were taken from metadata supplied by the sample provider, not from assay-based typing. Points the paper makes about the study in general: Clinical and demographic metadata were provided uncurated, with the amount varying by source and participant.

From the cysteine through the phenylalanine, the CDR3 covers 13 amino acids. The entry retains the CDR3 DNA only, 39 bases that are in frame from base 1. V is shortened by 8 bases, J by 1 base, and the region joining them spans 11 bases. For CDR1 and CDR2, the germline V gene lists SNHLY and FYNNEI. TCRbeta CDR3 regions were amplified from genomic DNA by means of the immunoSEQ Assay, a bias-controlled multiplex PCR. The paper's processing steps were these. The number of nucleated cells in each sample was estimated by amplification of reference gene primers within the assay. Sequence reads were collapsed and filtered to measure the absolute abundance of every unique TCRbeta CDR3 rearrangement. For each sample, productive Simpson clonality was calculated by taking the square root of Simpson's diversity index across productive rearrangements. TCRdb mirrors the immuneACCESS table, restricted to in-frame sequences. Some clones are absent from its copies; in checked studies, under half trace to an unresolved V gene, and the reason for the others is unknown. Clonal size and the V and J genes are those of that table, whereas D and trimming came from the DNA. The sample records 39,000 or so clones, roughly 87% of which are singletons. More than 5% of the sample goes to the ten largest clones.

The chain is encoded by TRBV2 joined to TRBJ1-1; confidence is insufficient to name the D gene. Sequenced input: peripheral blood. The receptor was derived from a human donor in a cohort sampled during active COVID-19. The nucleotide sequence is TGTGCCAGCGATGGCAGGCGGAACACTGAAGCTTTCTTT. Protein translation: CASDGRRNTEAFF.